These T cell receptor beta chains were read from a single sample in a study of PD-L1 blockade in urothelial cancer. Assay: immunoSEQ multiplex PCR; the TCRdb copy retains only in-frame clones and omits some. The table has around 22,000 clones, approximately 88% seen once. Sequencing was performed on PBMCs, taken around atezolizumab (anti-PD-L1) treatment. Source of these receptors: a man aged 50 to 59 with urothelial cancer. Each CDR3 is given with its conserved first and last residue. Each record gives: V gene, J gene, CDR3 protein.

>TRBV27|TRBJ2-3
CASSLRYRGNSHTDTQYF
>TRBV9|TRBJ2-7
CASSEGTTLAGIYEQYF
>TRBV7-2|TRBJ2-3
CASSQDRVGADTQYF
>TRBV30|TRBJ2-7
CACNPGQGSHEQYF
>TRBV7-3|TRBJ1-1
CASSLNAQVTEAFF
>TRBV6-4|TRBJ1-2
CASSPSGGYRYGYTF
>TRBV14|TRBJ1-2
CASSSDRGPYGYTF
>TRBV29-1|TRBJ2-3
CSVPSGGAYAVYF
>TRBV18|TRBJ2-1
CASSPGQASNSYNEQFF
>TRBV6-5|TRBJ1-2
CASSTGPRGYTF
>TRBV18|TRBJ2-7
CASSPSPGLAGVSYEQYF
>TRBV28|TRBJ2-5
CASSFDRNQETQYF
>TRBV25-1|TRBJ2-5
CASSEERTGGSETQYF
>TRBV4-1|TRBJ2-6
CASSQTGGANVLTF
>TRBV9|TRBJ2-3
CASSPGTSGTDTQYF
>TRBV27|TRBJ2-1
CASNRGGQGANNEQFF
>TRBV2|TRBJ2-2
CASSLMRTGSLTGELFF
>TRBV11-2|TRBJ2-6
CASSFPPGSGANVLTF
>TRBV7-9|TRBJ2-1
CASSLPGRNYNEQFF
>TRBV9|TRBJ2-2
CASSVAPAGELFF
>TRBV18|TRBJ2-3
CASSPPNRGGDTQYF
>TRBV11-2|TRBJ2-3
CASSLDIWQRGLTDTQYF
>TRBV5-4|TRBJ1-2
CASADSGVGYTF
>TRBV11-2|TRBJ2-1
CASTPTGGFNEQFF
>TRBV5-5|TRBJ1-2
CASSPRDSSNYGYTF
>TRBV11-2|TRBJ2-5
CASSSGLAGKETQYF
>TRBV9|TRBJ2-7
CASSLGSGSSYEQYF
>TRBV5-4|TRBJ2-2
CASNNRRNTGELFF